The 19 T cell receptor beta chains in this list originate from one sample, sequenced in a study of blood T cell repertoires in COVID-19. Method: immunoSEQ multiplex PCR; TCRdb's copy keeps in-frame clones and lacks some. Of some 300,000 clones listed, around 90% were seen once; the top ten hold roughly 1.3%. Sample: peripheral blood. The receptors stem from a man between 65 and 79 years old with acute or convalescent COVID-19.

The rearrangement links TRBV5-6 to TRBJ2-2; 7 nucleotides line up with TRBD1. Germline lookup yields CDR1 SGHDT and CDR2 YYEEEE. Unmatched junction bases numbered 2, after V lost 3 bases and J lost 0 bases. The CDR3 length is 15 residues. The CDR3 is CASSWGQPNTGELFF. The CDR3 DNA follows: TGTGCCAGCAGCTGGGGACAGCCGAACACCGGGGAGCTGTTTTTT.

This clone was seen only a few times. CDR3 protein: CASSEIRTGELFF. CDR3 coding DNA: TGTGCCAGCAGTGAAATACGGACCGGGGAGCTGTTTTTT. The chain joins TRBV6-1 to TRBJ2-2; the D is unclear. V lost 2 bases to trimming and J lost 5 bases, with 6 bases between them. This CDR3 has 13 residues. Germline lookup yields CDR1 MNHNS and CDR2 SASEGT.

The genes are TRBV10-3 and TRBJ2-1; 10 bases agree with TRBD2. CDR1 is ENHRY and CDR2 is SYGVKD in the germline V gene. The ends lost 8 bases at V and 3 bases at J; junction bases unmatched: 10. This CDR3 contains 16 residues. The CDR3 region is CAIWEERGGFYNEQFF. DNA for the CDR3: TGTGCCATCTGGGAAGAGCGGGGGGGCTTCTACAATGAGCAGTTCTTC.

This chain uses TRBV3-1 (or the pseudogene TRBV3-2) with TRBJ1-3; D gene ambiguous. Germline values: CDR1 LGHDT, CDR2 YNNKEL (reference sequence). The CDR3 length is 14 residues. Trimming cost V 5 bases and J 1 base, with 9 bases left between them. The DNA of the CDR3 is TGTGCCAGCAGCACCTCCCGGTCTGGAAACACCATATATTTT. It specifies CASSTSRSGNTIYF.

The chain has TRBV2 and TRBJ2-2; a possible D gene is TRBD1 (6 bases). Deletions cut 6 bases from V and 6 bases from J, with 14 bases between. The CDR3 totals 14 residues. Per the germline V gene, CDR1 is SNHLY and CDR2 is FYNNEI. DNA for the CDR3: TGTGCCAGCAGCTTGAAGCAGGGGCCCGGGGAGCTGTTTTTT. The encoded protein is CASSLKQGPGELFF. Variable domain in full (rest from reference TRBV2 and TRBJ2-2): EPEVTQTPSHQVTQMGQEVILRCVPISNHLYFYWYRQILGQKVEFLVSFYNNEISEKSEIFDDQFSVERPDGSNFTLKIRSTKLEDSAMYFCASSLKQGPGELFFGEGSRLTVL.

This sequence joins TRBV6-2 or TRBV6-3 and TRBJ2-7; D perhaps matches TRBD1 (6 bases). The CDR3 is 18 residues long. Trimming took off 1 base at V and 2 bases at J, with 21 bases between the two ends. Germline loops: CDR1 MNHEY, CDR2 SVGEGT. CDR3: CASSYFRGPSPRAYEQYF. The CDR3 DNA reads TGTGCCAGCAGTTACTTCAGGGGACCTTCCCCTAGAGCCTACGAGCAGTACTTC.

J is TRBJ2-3 and V is TRBV30; a weak D match, TRBD2 (7 bases). Per germline, CDR1 GTSNPN and CDR2 SVGIG (reference sequence). The V end lost 4 bases, the J end lost 2 bases, and 16 bases lay between the germline ends. The CDR3 is 15 residues long. This CDR3 is CAWIPLGGATDTQYF. CDR3 coding DNA: TGTGCCTGGATCCCTCTTGGGGGGGCCACAGATACGCAGTATTTT. The complete variable domain, with remaining parts taken from reference TRBV30 and TRBJ2-3, reads SQTIHQWPATLVQPVGSPLSLECTVEGTSNPNLYWYRQAAGRGLQLLFYSVGIGQISSEVPQNLSASRPQDRQFILSSKKLLLSDSGFYLCAWIPLGGATDTQYFGPGTRLTVL.

This chain connects TRBV7-2 to TRBJ2-3; D gene unclear. The CDR3 totals 17 residues. Per the germline V gene, CDR1 is SGHTA and CDR2 is FQGNSA. V dropped 3 bases and J dropped 6 bases, with 22 bases sitting between them. The CDR3 sequence: CASSFSDLVGTVDTQYF. The CDR3 coding sequence is TGTGCCAGCAGCTTCTCCGATTTGGTGGGCACAGTTGATACGCAGTATTTT. The full variable domain, its missing parts supplied by reference TRBV7-2 and TRBJ2-3, is GAGVSQSPSNKVTEKGKDVELRCDPISGHTALYWYRQSLGQGLEFLIYFQGNSAPDKSGLPSDRFSAERTGGSVSTLTIQRTQQEDSAVYLCASSFSDLVGTVDTQYFGPGTRLTVL.

The rearrangement joins TRBV11-3 to TRBJ2-5, with TRBD1 identical over 9 bases. This CDR3 region has 15 residues. V shed 2 bases and J 5 bases; nucleotides not matched to a gene: 6. Germline-derived CDR1 and CDR2 are SGHNT and YENEEA. The CDR3: CASSLPGQGAETQYF. The CDR3 DNA reads TGTGCCAGCAGCTTACCGGGACAGGGTGCCGAGACCCAGTACTTC.

V is TRBV6-2 or TRBV6-3 and J is TRBJ2-1; D perhaps matches TRBD2 (5 bases). Germline CDR1 MNHEY, CDR2 SVGEGT. The germline V and J ends were trimmed by 4 bases and 6 bases, with 19 bases remaining between them. The CDR3 length is 16 residues. CDR3 residues: CASSFPVVDFVNEQFF. The CDR3 nucleotides read TGTGCCAGCAGTTTCCCTGTTGTGGACTTCGTCAATGAGCAGTTCTTC.

The chain uses TRBV28 and TRBJ2-5; perhaps TRBD2 as D (6 bases). In germline, CDR1 is MDHEN, CDR2 SYDVKM. There are 16 residues in the CDR3. Trimming took 7 bases from V and 2 from J, leaving 20 bases between them. This CDR3 reads CASNIARSGPQETQYF. The CDR3 DNA reads as TGTGCCAGCAACATAGCGCGTAGCGGACCGCAAGAGACCCAGTACTTC.

This clone was seen once. The J gene is TRBJ1-1, the V gene TRBV7-9, with D perhaps matching TRBD1 (6 bases). This CDR3 region has 14 residues. Trimming removed 5 bases at V and 0 bases at J, with 10 bases between. CDR1 SEHNR and CDR2 FQNEAQ come from the germline V gene (reference sequence). The CDR3 reads CASSIQGLNTEAFF. The DNA of the CDR3 is TGTGCCAGCAGCATACAGGGATTGAACACTGAAGCTTTCTTT.

The chain employs TRBV27 and TRBJ1-6; tentatively, D is TRBD1 (5 bases). From germline, CDR1 is MNHEY and CDR2 SMNVEV (reference sequence). Trimming stripped 3 bases from V and 2 bases from J, with 8 bases between. This CDR3 is 15 amino acids long. The CDR3, as DNA: TGTGCCAGCAGTTTGGGGCAGACCTATAATTCACCCCTCCACTTT. Encoded protein: CASSLGQTYNSPLHF.

The CDR3: CASSLVQGPTEAFF. The CDR3, as DNA: TGTGCCAGCAGCTTGGTTCAGGGGCCCACTGAAGCTTTCTTT. The gene calls are TRBV5-4 and TRBJ1-1; weak D call: TRBD1 (6 bases). CDR3 length: 14 residues. From germline, CDR1 is SGHNT and CDR2 YYREEE (reference sequence). Trimming pared 0 bases from V and 4 bases from J, leaving 10 bases between. Looking up the rest from reference TRBV5-4 and TRBJ1-1 gives the full variable domain: ETGVTQSPTHLIKTRGQQVTLRCSSQSGHNTVSWYQQALGQGPQFIFQYYREEENGRGNFPPRFSGLQFPNYSSELNVNALELDDSALYLCASSLVQGPTEAFFGQGTRLTVV.

To note about this clone: Additional DNA sequences in this sample encode the identical CDR3. The chain links TRBV5-4 to TRBJ2-7; 7 bases are a match to TRBD1. Trimming cost V 0 bases and J 5 bases; bases outside gene matches: 5. This CDR3 comprises 14 residues. Germline V lookup: CDR1 SGHNT, CDR2 YYREEE (reference sequence). This CDR3 reads CASSLAWDRNEQYF. DNA for the CDR3: TGTGCCAGCAGCTTGGCCTGGGACAGAAACGAGCAGTACTTC.

The V call is TRBV5-1, the J call TRBJ2-2; TRBD1 aligns across 10 bases. Germline values: CDR1 SGHRS, CDR2 YFSETQ. Trimming took 4 bases from V and 7 from J; bases not matched to a gene: 10. The CDR3 runs to 16 residues. The CDR3 is CASSATGTGEIGELFF. The DNA of the CDR3 is TGCGCCAGCAGCGCCACCGGGACAGGGGAGATCGGGGAGCTGTTTTTT.

This chain uses TRBV19 with TRBJ2-2, with D possibly TRBD1 on 6 matching bases. Germline CDR1 is LNHDA and CDR2 is SQIVND (reference sequence). The CDR3 length is 15 residues. V shed 1 base and J shed 1 base, with 7 bases lying between them. DNA for the CDR3: TGTGCCAGTAGTATAGCGGGACAGAACACCGGGGAGCTGTTTTTT. Its translation is CASSIAGQNTGELFF.

The chain carries TRBV6-1 and TRBJ1-5; 8 bases map to TRBD1. V shed 3 bases, J shed 1 base, and the junction held 2 bases outside the gene matches. Germline values: CDR1 MNHNS, CDR2 SASEGT. The CDR3 is made up of 15 amino acids. The DNA for the CDR3 is TGTGCCAGCAGTGACCAGGGGGCCAGCAATCAGCCCCAGCATTTT. Residues: CASSDQGASNQPQHF.

V and J are TRBV5-6 and TRBJ1-2; 8 bases agree with TRBD1. V shed 4 bases, J shed 4 bases, and the junction held 6 bases outside the gene matches. CDR3 length: 14 amino acids. Germline assignment: CDR1 SGHDT and CDR2 YYEEEE. CDR3 DNA sequence: TGTGCCAGCAGCCCTGGGACAGGAGTCTATGGCTACACCTTC. It specifies CASSPGTGVYGYTF.